The clone carrying this T cell receptor beta chain was observed a handful of times. The antigen is unknown. The sample is drawn from a study of response to subunit inactivated influenza vaccine. This CDR3 comprises 14 residues. The V gene end was trimmed by 3 bases and the J gene end by 4 bases; junction bases not matched to a gene: 5. Study results and limitations: After each seasonal influenza vaccination, few new T cells are recruited, the authors suggested.

MiXCR was run by TCRdb on the RT-PCR reads, yielding one entry per CDR3 protein. The top ten hold about 7.6% of the sample, which has about 700,000 distinct CDR3 sequences, around 15% seen once. This chain uses TRBV12-3 or TRBV12-4 with TRBJ2-5; 7 bases agree with TRBD1. This specimen consisted of PBMCs from blood, obtained around 14 days before vaccination. The origin of this receptor is a man between 45 and 60 years old who received an inactivated influenza vaccine. CDR3 sequence: CASSFRAGGETQYF. In DNA, the CDR3 is TGTGCCAGCAGTTTCCGGGCAGGGGGAGAGACCCAGTACTTC.